Listed below are T cell receptor beta chains from one sample, sequenced in a study of blood T cell repertoires in COVID-19. Only in-frame clones appear in the TCRdb table, and some are missing; sequencing was by immunoSEQ multiplex PCR. The sample yields some 82,000 clones, around 81% seen once. Sequences were obtained from peripheral blood. All receptors come from a man older than 75 with acute or convalescent COVID-19. Both conserved end residues are part of each CDR3. Fields, in order: clone size, D gene, V gene, J gene, CDR3 protein, CDR3 DNA. The D gene is left open where the match is weak. Part of the rows lack a size; the others show once, few, many or a class for expanded clones.

size: .
D: TRBD2
V: TRBV5-1
J: TRBJ2-5
CDR3: CASSGTSGSRWETQYF
DNA: TGCGCCAGCAGTGGGACTAGCGGGAGTCGTTGGGAGACCCAGTACTTC

size: once
D: .
V: TRBV19
J: TRBJ2-1
CDR3: CASSQGSIEQFF
DNA: TGTGCCAGTTCACAGGGTTCGATTGAGCAGTTCTTC

size: .
D: .
V: TRBV3-1/TRBV3-2
J: TRBJ1-2
CDR3: CASSPGSSSGYTF
DNA: TGTGCCAGCAGCCCGGGAAGCTCTAGTGGCTACACCTTC

size: once
D: TRBD1
V: TRBV19
J: TRBJ1-5
CDR3: CASSIGRGGRGRNQPQHF
DNA: TGTGCCAGTAGTATAGGGCGGGGGGGCAGGGGGAGGAATCAGCCCCAGCATTTT

size: .
D: .
V: TRBV6-5
J: TRBJ1-1
CDR3: CASSYAGRGTEAFF
DNA: TGTGCCAGCAGTTACGCTGGAAGGGGAACTGAAGCTTTCTTT

size: .
D: TRBD1
V: TRBV14
J: TRBJ2-2
CDR3: CASSPVDRVGGELFF
DNA: TGTGCCAGCAGCCCCGTAGACAGGGTTGGCGGGGAGCTGTTTTTT

size: .
D: .
V: TRBV30
J: TRBJ1-6
CDR3: CAWSVIQGRSPLHF
DNA: TGTGCCTGGAGTGTAATACAGGGCAGGTCACCCCTCCACTTT

size: .
D: .
V: TRBV6-9
J: TRBJ2-7
CDR3: CASSQGRGTEEQYF
DNA: TGTGCCAGCAGTCAGGGGCGGGGGACGGAAGAGCAGTACTTC

size: .
D: TRBD1
V: TRBV6-5
J: TRBJ2-5
CDR3: CASTLTGGAETQYF
DNA: TGTGCCAGCACCCTTACAGGGGGCGCGGAGACCCAGTACTTC

size: few
D: .
V: TRBV4-2
J: TRBJ2-7
CDR3: CASSQNPLRAGFSYEQYF
DNA: TGTGCCAGCAGCCAAAATCCCCTTCGAGCGGGCTTCTCCTACGAGCAGTACTTC

size: .
D: .
V: TRBV9
J: TRBJ1-2
CDR3: CASSVGGNYGYTF
DNA: TGTGCCAGCAGCGTGGGGGGGAACTATGGCTACACCTTC

size: .
D: .
V: TRBV10-3
J: TRBJ1-1
CDR3: CAIRWQKNTEAFF
DNA: TGTGCCATCAGATGGCAGAAGAACACTGAAGCTTTCTTT

size: .
D: .
V: TRBV27
J: TRBJ1-6
CDR3: CASSRSGVSGSPLHF
DNA: TGTGCCAGCAGTCGATCAGGGGTGAGCGGTTCACCCCTCCACTTT

size: once
D: TRBD1
V: TRBV5-1
J: TRBJ2-6
CDR3: CASSFQTGTAGANVLTF
DNA: TGCGCCAGCAGCTTCCAGACCGGGACAGCTGGGGCCAACGTCCTGACTTTC

size: .
D: TRBD2
V: TRBV27
J: TRBJ2-7
CDR3: CASSLFHVASGSREQYF
DNA: TGTGCCAGCAGTTTATTCCACGTGGCTAGCGGGAGTCGCGAGCAGTACTTC

size: .
D: .
V: TRBV5-1
J: TRBJ2-2
CDR3: CASSQGPQGATGELFF
DNA: TGCGCCAGCAGCCAGGGGCCACAGGGCGCGACCGGGGAGCTGTTTTTT

size: .
D: .
V: TRBV6-5
J: TRBJ2-1
CDR3: CASSYSVQGGYNEQFF
DNA: TGTGCCAGCAGTTACTCAGTCCAGGGGGGCTACAATGAGCAGTTCTTC

size: .
D: .
V: TRBV5-1
J: TRBJ2-3
CDR3: CASSLSASEPTDTQYF
DNA: TGCGCCAGCAGCTTGTCCGCCAGCGAGCCCACAGATACGCAGTATTTT

size: once
D: TRBD1
V: TRBV7-3
J: TRBJ1-1
CDR3: CASSPQGGVNTEAFF
DNA: TGTGCCAGCAGCCCCCAGGGGGGTGTGAACACTGAAGCTTTCTTT

size: .
D: TRBD2
V: TRBV28
J: TRBJ2-2
CDR3: CASSLGLAGEITAGELFF
DNA: TGTGCCAGCAGTTTGGGACTAGCGGGAGAAATAACGGCCGGGGAGCTGTTTTTT

size: .
D: TRBD1
V: TRBV28
J: TRBJ2-6
CDR3: CASRRQGHPGANVLTF
DNA: TGTGCCAGCAGACGACAGGGGCACCCTGGGGCCAACGTCCTGACTTTC

size: .
D: TRBD1
V: TRBV19
J: TRBJ2-5
CDR3: CASSTGTGLRETQYF
DNA: TGTGCCAGTAGCACCGGGACAGGTCTAAGGGAGACCCAGTACTTC

size: .
D: TRBD1
V: TRBV5-6
J: TRBJ1-1
CDR3: CASSVDRSHTEAFF
DNA: TGTGCCAGCAGCGTGGACAGGTCGCACACTGAAGCTTTCTTT

size: .
D: .
V: TRBV20-1
J: TRBJ1-6
CDR3: CSASSAGVGGSPLHF
DNA: TGCAGTGCTAGTAGCGCGGGGGTCGGAGGTTCACCCCTCCACTTT

size: .
D: .
V: TRBV18
J: TRBJ1-1
CDR3: CASSPGGMNTEAFF
DNA: TGTGCCAGCTCACCAGGTGGCATGAACACTGAAGCTTTCTTT

size: .
D: TRBD2
V: TRBV15
J: TRBJ2-3
CDR3: CATSRGTSGSADTQYF
DNA: TGTGCCACCAGCAGAGGGACTAGCGGGAGTGCAGATACGCAGTATTTT

size: .
D: TRBD1
V: TRBV29-1
J: TRBJ1-5
CDR3: CSVGTGNIDQPQHF
DNA: TGCAGCGTGGGGACAGGGAATATAGATCAGCCCCAGCATTTT

size: .
D: .
V: TRBV12-3/TRBV12-4
J: TRBJ1-1
CDR3: CASSFYLNTEAFF
DNA: TGTGCCAGCAGTTTCTACCTAAACACTGAAGCTTTCTTT

size: .
D: TRBD1
V: TRBV5-1
J: TRBJ1-1
CDR3: CASSLVSEGAPEAFF
DNA: TGCGCCAGCAGCTTGGTCTCCGAGGGGGCCCCTGAAGCTTTCTTT

size: many
D: .
V: TRBV11-2
J: TRBJ1-3
CDR3: CASSPTHGGNTIYF
DNA: TGTGCCAGCAGCCCGACTCACGGTGGAAACACCATATATTTT

size: .
D: .
V: TRBV5-1
J: TRBJ1-2
CDR3: CASSLASMSREGGYTF
DNA: TGCGCCAGCAGCTTGGCCAGCATGTCCCGGGAGGGTGGCTACACCTTC

size: .
D: .
V: TRBV6-1
J: TRBJ1-5
CDR3: CASSEYGRSPQHF
DNA: TGTGCCAGCAGTGAGTATGGGAGATCGCCCCAGCATTTT

size: .
D: .
V: TRBV5-1
J: TRBJ1-1
CDR3: CASSLTDLGGAFF
DNA: TGCGCCAGCAGCCTCACAGATTTAGGTGGGGCTTTCTTT

size: .
D: .
V: TRBV2
J: TRBJ2-2
CDR3: CASSSGLAGELFF
DNA: TGTGCCAGCAGCTCGGGACTCGCCGGGGAGCTGTTTTTT

size: once
D: TRBD2
V: TRBV3-1/TRBV3-2
J: TRBJ2-2
CDR3: CASSQDGAGGPGELFF
DNA: TGTGCCAGCAGCCAAGACGGGGCGGGAGGGCCCGGGGAGCTGTTTTTT